This T cell receptor beta chain was captured in a study of blood T cells in healthy people across ages. A second about 7 to 12 cycle PCR used barcoded and J-beta primers. TCRdb re-called the 5' RACE reads through MiXCR, storing one row per CDR3 protein. The table includes 1.5 million to 1.9 million distinct CDR3 sequences, under 55% detected once. At least 6 million PBMCs were isolated per sample. The sequence derives from a woman between 18 and 29 years old in good health. What was sequenced was blood.

The CDR3 region is CSVEEGETYEQYF. The CDR3 region has the DNA TGCAGCGTTGAAGAGGGGGAGACCTACGAGCAGTACTTC. V gene TRBV29-1 combines with J gene TRBJ2-7, with D perhaps assigned TRBD1 or TRBD2 (5 bases each). V gave up 0 bases and J gave up 2 bases, with 8 bases separating them. Germline V gene data show CDR1 as SQVTM and CDR2 as ANQGSEA. The CDR3 is 13 amino acids.